This T cell receptor beta chain was sequenced for a study of T cell responses to AZD1222 COVID-19 vaccine. With 2 bases removed from V and 5 bases from J, the gap between germline ends came to 24 bases. The germline V gene has CDR1 MGHRA and CDR2 YSYEKL. The CDR3 contains 18 residues. Pooling covered second doses at about 4 or about 12 weeks. Profiled with immunoSEQ multiplex PCR; TCRdb holds only in-frame clones, not every one. The sample lists 65,000 to 85,000 clones; 80% to 90% were seen once. Broader study findings: Close to half of all spike-specific TCRs reportedly target regions of the variants that are unmutated. In a largely white British group with more females than males, clonal diversity was possibly underestimated.

Concerning this clone itself: Its antigen remains unidentified.

This sequence originates from an adult who received the AZD1222 COVID-19 vaccine. The sample here was peripheral blood, taken 28 days after the second AZD1222 dose. J is TRBJ1-1 and V is TRBV4-1; D is perhaps TRBD1 (5 bases). For the CDR3, the DNA is TGCGCCAGCAGCCAACCATCTGGGACGGGGGTTGGAAAGACTGAAGCTTTCTTT. It codes for CASSQPSGTGVGKTEAFF.